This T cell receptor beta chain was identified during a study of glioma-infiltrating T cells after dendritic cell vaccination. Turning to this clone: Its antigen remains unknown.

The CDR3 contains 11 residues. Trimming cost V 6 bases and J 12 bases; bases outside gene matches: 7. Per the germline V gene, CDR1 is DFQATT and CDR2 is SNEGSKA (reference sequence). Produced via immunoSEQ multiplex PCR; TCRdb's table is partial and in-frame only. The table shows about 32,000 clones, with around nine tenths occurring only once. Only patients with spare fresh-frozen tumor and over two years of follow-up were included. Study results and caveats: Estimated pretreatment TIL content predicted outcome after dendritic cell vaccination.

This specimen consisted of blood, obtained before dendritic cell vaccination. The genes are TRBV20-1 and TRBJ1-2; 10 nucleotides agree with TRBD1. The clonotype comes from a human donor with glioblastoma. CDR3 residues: CSALGQGINTF. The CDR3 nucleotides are TGCAGTGCGTTGGGACAGGGGATCAACACCTTC.